The 12 T cell receptor beta chains reported below all come from one sample, sequenced in a study of OX40 agonist ivuxolimab in advanced cancers. Produced via immunoSEQ multiplex PCR; TCRdb's table is partial and in-frame only. The sample has some 45,000 clones, about 86% seen once. This sample comprised CD4+ or CD8+ T cells sorted from blood, obtained in a trial of the OX40 agonist ivuxolimab. Source of these receptors: an adult with an advanced solid tumor such as melanoma, head and neck, liver or kidney cancer.

Only a few counts were recorded for this clone. The chain has TRBV4-1 and TRBJ1-6; D might be TRBD1 (5 bases). The germline V and J ends were trimmed by 0 bases and 14 bases, with 14 bases remaining between them. In germline, CDR1 is MGHRA, CDR2 YSYEKL. This CDR3 is built from 14 residues. The chain's CDR3 is CASSQDRGNWALHF. CDR3 DNA: TGCGCCAGCAGCCAAGATCGGGGCAATTGGGCCCTCCACTTT.

The chain is built from TRBV9 and TRBJ1-5; D possibly corresponds to TRBD1 (5 bases). The V gene's germline CDR1 is SGDLS and CDR2 YYNGEE. The CDR3 totals 15 residues. The V and J ends lost 4 bases and 5 bases respectively, with 16 bases between them. Here the CDR3 DNA reads TGTGCCAGCAGCCCCTGGGGCAGAGTTGATCAGCCCCAGCATTTT. The encoded protein is CASSPWGRVDQPQHF.

This clone is a singleton in its sample. The chain employs TRBV5-6 and TRBJ2-7, with TRBD2 matching 7 bases. V gave up 4 bases and J gave up 6 bases; unmatched junction bases: 1. The CDR3 is 11 amino acids. Looked up from germline, CDR1 is SGHDT and CDR2 is YYEEEE. CDR3 DNA sequence: TGTGCCAGCAGCGGCGGGGGCGAGCAGTACTTC. This translates into CASSGGGEQYF.

The chain couples TRBV5-6 to TRBJ2-7, with D perhaps matching TRBD2 (6 bases). CDR3 length: 16 amino acids. Germline V gives CDR1 SGHDT, CDR2 YYEEEE. The ends were cut back, 3 bases at V and 0 bases at J, with 16 bases in the middle. CDR3 nucleotide sequence: TGTGCCAGCAGCTGGAGGGAAGGGGACGCCTCCTACGAGCAGTACTTC. Residues: CASSWREGDASYEQYF.

The chain combines TRBV6-1 with TRBJ2-2; D is uncertain. V gave up 6 bases and J gave up 8 bases, with 7 bases separating them. CDR1 is MNHNS, CDR2 SASEGT, per germline. CDR3 length: 11 residues. The CDR3 reads CASRAGGELFF. As DNA, the CDR3 is TGTGCCAGCAGGGCAGGAGGGGAGCTGTTTTTT.

V gene TRBV7-9 combines with J gene TRBJ2-7; the D gene is possibly TRBD1 (5 bases). Trimming removed 3 bases from V and 3 bases from J, with 12 bases in between. CDR1 SEHNR and CDR2 FQNEAQ come from the germline V gene (reference sequence). The CDR3 sequence is 14 residues long. CDR3 sequence (DNA): TGTGCCAGCAGCTTGCCGACAGATCACTACGAGCAGTACTTC. It yields the protein CASSLPTDHYEQYF.

The J gene is TRBJ2-2, the V gene TRBV6-1, with a weak D call TRBD1 (6 bases). The germline gives CDR1 MNHNS, CDR2 SASEGT. Trimming removed 8 bases at V and 4 bases at J, with 11 bases between. CDR3 length equals 13 residues. The CDR3 region has the DNA TGTGCCAGCGGAAGGACAGCCACCGGGGAGCTGTTTTTT. This encodes CASGRTATGELFF.

This clone was seen only once. V usage is TRBV2 and J usage is TRBJ2-7, with D tentatively TRBD2 (5 bases). The CDR3 has 13 amino acids. Germline assignment: CDR1 SNHLY and CDR2 FYNNEI. Trimming removed 4 bases at V and 4 bases at J, with 11 bases between. This CDR3 is CASSASGSYEQYF. Here the CDR3 DNA reads TGTGCCAGCAGTGCCTCGGGGAGTTACGAGCAGTACTTC.

The sample holds one count of this clone. This sequence joins TRBV7-6 and TRBJ2-2, with D possibly TRBD1 on 5 matching bases. Between the trimmed V and J ends, which lost 3 bases and 0 bases, there was a span of 17 bases. This CDR3 contains 18 residues. Germline CDR1 is SGHVS and CDR2 is FNYEAQ. The CDR3 DNA sequence: TGTGCCAGCAGCTTGACAGATCAATACGTCGCGAACACCGGGGAGCTGTTTTTT. This sequence encodes CASSLTDQYVANTGELFF.

The chain has TRBV7-9 and TRBJ1-1; no reliable D call. Germline CDR1 reads SEHNR; CDR2 reads FQNEAQ (reference sequence). The CDR3 is 13 residues long. Trimming left V 7 bases short and J 6 bases short, with 15 bases between. This CDR3 is CASIPGFGAEAFF. The DNA for the CDR3 is TGTGCCAGCATCCCGGGATTCGGGGCTGAAGCTTTCTTT.

By share, this clone counts as medium-sized (0.01 to 0.1%). The chain has TRBV10-1 and TRBJ1-5; no clear D. Trimming took off 3 bases at V and 4 bases at J, with 7 bases between the two ends. The V gene's germline CDR1 is WNHNN and CDR2 SYGVQD (reference sequence). The CDR3 is made up of 13 amino acids. CDR3 sequence (DNA): TGCGCCAGCAGTGAAAGGGAAAATCAGCCCCAGCATTTT. Protein: CASSERENQPQHF.

The rearrangement joins TRBV27 to TRBJ1-2, with 11 bases matching TRBD1. The V segment lost 6 bases and the J segment 8 bases; nucleotides outside the gene matches: 8. Germline CDR1 and CDR2: MNHEY and SMNVEV (reference sequence). The CDR3 spans 14 residues. CDR3 in amino acids: CASSRTGGLGGYTF. DNA of the CDR3: TGTGCCAGCAGCCGGACAGGGGGCTTAGGAGGCTACACCTTC.